This T cell receptor (beta chain) comes out of a study of cytomegalovirus exposure and HLA in healthy donors. As for the study in general: Samples from HLA-typed donors yielded around 85 million unique TCRs in an early data release. Study-wide results and limits: According to an earlier analysis, most TCR beta V segments yielded productive rearrangements about 90% or about 30% of the time. In vitro experiments confirmed that a few CMV-associated chains were specific for CMV antigens.

PCR used 60 Vbeta primers and 13 Jbeta primers. Original methodology: In a later analysis, some 80 million unique TCR beta chains included roughly 11 million shared by two or more donors. The data were produced by immunoSEQ multiplex PCR, yet TCRdb's version contains in-frame clones alone and is incomplete. V and J calls plus clone size are reproduced from that table; the DNA served to infer D and trimming. The sample shows roughly 200,000 clones, approximately 85% of them seen only once. Of note for this clone: The antigen remains unidentified.

This CDR3 is 14 amino acids long. Unmatched junction bases numbered 9, after V lost 8 bases and J lost 4 bases. Germline V gene sequence: CDR1 MNHNY, CDR2 SVGAGI (reference sequence). The chain carries TRBV6-6 and TRBJ1-1; 8 nucleotides align to TRBD1. The sequenced sample consisted of PBMCs. The receptor comes from a girl under 18 in good health and CMV-seropositive. The CDR3 DNA reads as TGTGCCAGCGGTTCCTCGGACAGGGCCACTGAAGCTTTCTTT. It codes for CASGSSDRATEAFF.